Listed here is a single TCR beta chain. The data derive from a study of T cells in Graves' hyperthyroidism and ophthalmopathy. It was uncontrolled infection, other autoimmune disease, pregnancy or lactation that excluded patients. RNA transcripts were the template for amplifying TCR beta CDR3 regions. First-round RT-PCR targeting the TCR CDR3 was performed with the HTBI primer set. MiXCR, applied by TCRdb to the multiplex PCR reads, yields one record per CDR3 protein. This sample yields about 700,000 distinct CDR3 sequences, of which 45% are seen a single time; less than 9.5% belongs to the top ten. Looked up from germline, CDR1 is SEHNR and CDR2 is FQNEAQ (reference sequence). The CDR3 consists of 15 residues. V was clipped by 4 bases and J by 1 base; unmatched bases: 7.

The sample consisted of peripheral blood or thyroid tissue (not recorded which). The TCR was taken from an adult man with Graves' disease, either hyperthyroidism or ophthalmopathy (not recorded which). The chain joins TRBV7-9 to TRBJ2-7; 7 bases line up with TRBD1. CDR3 bases: TGTGCCAGCAGCTCAGGGGGACACCTTTCCTACGAGCAGTACTTC. Translation: CASSSGGHLSYEQYF. Full variable domain (rest looked up from reference TRBV7-9 and TRBJ2-7): DTGVSQNPRHKITKRGQNVTFRCDPISEHNRLYWYRQTLGQGPEFLTYFQNEAQLEKSRLLSDRFSAERPKGSFSTLEIQRTEQGDSAMYLCASSSGGHLSYEQYFGPGTRLTVT.